One and the same sample provided the 22 T cell receptor beta chains below, sequenced in a study of CD8 T cells in Susac syndrome. RNA was extracted with the RNeasy kit, and a quantity of about 0.45 to 1 ug was reverse transcribed using random hexamers. TCRdb reanalysed the immunoSEQ multiplex PCR reads using MiXCR and keeps one entry per CDR3 protein. The sample yields fewer than 300,000 distinct CDR3 sequences, roughly 85% seen once. The sample consisted of CD8+ T cells from PBMCs. Receptors were obtained from a human donor with multiple sclerosis.

The genes are TRBV27 and TRBJ1-2; TRBD1 is a possible D gene (6 bases). Trimming shortened V by 3 bases and J by 3 bases, and 8 bases separated the two germline ends. The germline gives CDR1 MNHEY, CDR2 SMNVEV (reference sequence). The CDR3 is 13 residues long. The DNA of the CDR3 is TGTGCCAGCAGTTTTAACAGGGACTATGGCTACACCTTC. Its protein is CASSFNRDYGYTF.

The chain uses TRBV7-8 and TRBJ1-2; TRBD1 is a possible D gene (6 bases). The ends were cut back, 5 bases at V and 2 bases at J, with 15 bases in the middle. The CDR3 contains 15 residues. CDR1 SGHVS and CDR2 FQNEAQ come from the germline V gene. CDR3 amino acids: CASSDRTETNYGYTF. CDR3 sequence (DNA): TGTGCCAGCAGCGACCGGACAGAGACAAACTATGGCTACACCTTC.

The chain has TRBV9 and TRBJ2-1; 10 bases align to TRBD1. The germline V gene encodes CDR1 SGDLS and CDR2 YYNGEE. The V gene end was trimmed by 2 bases and the J gene end by 5 bases; junction bases not matched to a gene: 10. The CDR3 has 17 amino acids. CDR3 DNA sequence: TGTGCCAGCAGCGTCAACCGGGACAGGGGATGGGACAATGAGCAGTTCTTC. It is translated as CASSVNRDRGWDNEQFF.

This clonotype was seen more than once but under ten times. The chain employs TRBV29-1 and TRBJ2-7; the D is unclear. Between the trimmed V and J ends, which lost 4 bases and 0 bases, there was a span of 13 bases. The length of the CDR3 is 14 residues. CDR1 is SQVTM, CDR2 ANQGSEA, per germline. The CDR3 DNA reads as TGCAGCGTTGCCTCTGAGAATACCTCCTACGAGCAGTACTTC. Amino acid sequence: CSVASENTSYEQYF.

The V call is TRBV3-1, the J call TRBJ2-5; no definite D call. Trimming took off 0 bases at V and 0 bases at J, with 8 bases between the two ends. The CDR3 is 15 amino acids. The germline CDR1 and CDR2 sequences are LGHDT and YNNKEL (reference sequence). CDR3 coding DNA: TGTGCCAGCAGCCAAGATTCCGGGTACCAAGAGACCCAGTACTTC. This sequence encodes CASSQDSGYQETQYF.

Comments on this clonotype: The conserved final phenylalanine or tryptophan is absent from the CDR3, which likely points to a read error. The rearrangement uses TRBV10-2 and TRBJ2-7; 10 nucleotides line up with TRBD2. V shed 1 base, J shed 3 bases, and the junction held 9 bases outside the gene matches. This CDR3 contains 17 residues. Germline CDR1 and CDR2: WSHSY and SAAADI. CDR3 loop: CASSELGLAGVGYEQYL. The CDR3, as DNA: TGCGCCAGCAGTGAGTTGGGGCTAGCGGGAGTAGGCTACGAGCAGTACCTC.

The chain carries TRBV28 and TRBJ2-3; tentatively, D is TRBD1 (5 bases). Trimming pared 2 bases from V and 6 bases from J, leaving 12 bases between. From germline, CDR1 is MDHEN and CDR2 SYDVKM. The CDR3 is 14 residues long. The CDR3 loop reads CASSLGARADTQYF. The CDR3 nucleotides are TGTGCCAGCAGTTTAGGGGCCAGGGCGGATACGCAGTATTTT.

J is TRBJ2-1 and V is TRBV29-1; D perhaps matches TRBD2 (6 bases). Looked up from germline, CDR1 is SQVTM and CDR2 is ANQGSEA. V dropped 4 bases and J dropped 4 bases, with 14 bases sitting between them. This CDR3 has 14 residues. The DNA of the CDR3 is TGCAGCGTTGTTATGGGAGGAGTATACAATGAGCAGTTCTTC. It translates to CSVVMGGVYNEQFF.

This clonotype was seen a few times. J is TRBJ2-7 and V is TRBV4-1; D gene unclear. Germline assignment: CDR1 MGHRA and CDR2 YSYEKL. The V end lost 8 bases, the J end lost 1 base, and 15 bases lay between the germline ends. The CDR3 is 14 residues long. In DNA, the CDR3 is TGCGCCAGCGCAGGCGCAGCCACTTCCTACGAGCAGTACTTC. It codes for CASAGAATSYEQYF.

The chain is built from TRBV19 and TRBJ1-4; 9 nucleotides line up with TRBD1. J lost 7 bases, V lost 3 bases, and 9 bases had no gene match. CDR1 is LNHDA, CDR2 SQIVND, per germline (reference sequence). This CDR3 spans 16 amino acids. CDR3 DNA sequence: TGTGCCAGTAGTATCGGGTCCGGGACAGGGATTGAAAAACTGTTTTTT. Its translation is CASSIGSGTGIEKLFF.

V gene TRBV5-1 combines with J gene TRBJ2-1; 11 bases are a match to TRBD2. This CDR3 has 15 amino acids. CDR1 and CDR2 from the germline V gene are SGHRS and YFSETQ. The ends lost 4 bases at V and 2 bases at J; junction bases unmatched: 2. The CDR3 nucleotides are TGCGCCAGCAGCGGGGGACTAGCGGCCTACAATGAGCAGTTCTTC. Translation gives CASSGGLAAYNEQFF.

Worth noting for this clonotype: The CDR3 does not close with the conserved phenylalanine or tryptophan, likely indicating a read error. The V gene is TRBV7-3, the J gene TRBJ2-1; 12 bases fit TRBD2. Per germline, CDR1 SGHTA and CDR2 FQGTGA. The CDR3 extends over 18 amino acids. The V and J ends lost 1 base and 4 bases, in that order; junction bases with no gene match: 8. CDR3 nucleotides: TGTGCCAGCAGCTTAAATCCCCTAGCGGGAGGGCTGTACAATGAGCAGTTCTCC. Translating gives CASSLNPLAGGLYNEQFS.

This sequence joins TRBV3-1 and TRBJ2-7; a weak D match, TRBD1 (6 bases). This CDR3 spans 15 amino acids. V dropped 2 bases and J dropped 3 bases, with 14 bases sitting between them. Germline values: CDR1 LGHDT, CDR2 YNNKEL (reference sequence). The CDR3 reads CASSQTPGDFYEQYF. The CDR3, as DNA: TGTGCCAGCAGCCAAACGCCAGGGGATTTCTACGAGCAGTACTTC.

The genes are TRBV27 and TRBJ2-5, with 8 nucleotides matching TRBD2. V was pared by 3 bases and J by 2 bases, with 8 bases of the junction left unmatched. The CDR3 is made up of 16 amino acids. CDR1 MNHEY and CDR2 SMNVEV come from the germline V gene (reference sequence). The CDR3 loop is CASSFREAGDQETQYF. DNA of the CDR3: TGTGCCAGCAGTTTCCGGGAAGCGGGAGATCAAGAGACCCAGTACTTC.

This clonotype was seen only a few times. This chain links TRBV7-9 with TRBJ1-6, with 9 positions matching TRBD1. The length of the CDR3 is 13 residues. Trimming at V came to 11 bases and at J to 14 bases, leaving 13 bases not matched to a gene. Per germline, CDR1 SEHNR and CDR2 FQNEAQ (reference sequence). CDR3 sequence: CASAGTGLIALHF. The CDR3 DNA follows: TGTGCCTCCGCCGGGACAGGGCTTATTGCCCTCCACTTT.

The chain links TRBV20-1 to TRBJ2-1; D is undetermined. CDR3 length: 12 amino acids. Trimming stripped 0 bases from V and 6 bases from J, with 6 bases between. Germline-derived CDR1 and CDR2 are DFQATT and SNEGSKA (reference sequence). The CDR3 DNA follows: TGCAGTGCTAGAGATATGGGCAATGAGCAGTTCTTC. Translation: CSARDMGNEQFF.

This clonotype was found once. CDR3 residues: CASSGPEGENYGYTF. The CDR3 region has the DNA TGTGCCAGCAGTGGTCCCGAGGGAGAAAACTATGGCTACACCTTC. The V call is TRBV2, the J call TRBJ1-2; unclear D gene. V was shortened by 4 bases and J by 2 bases, with 14 bases between the two germline ends. The germline gives CDR1 SNHLY, CDR2 FYNNEI. The CDR3 extends over 15 amino acids. Looking up the rest from reference TRBV2 and TRBJ1-2 gives the full variable domain: EPEVTQTPSHQVTQMGQEVILRCVPISNHLYFYWYRQILGQKVEFLVSFYNNEISEKSEIFDDQFSVERPDGSNFTLKIRSTKLEDSAMYFCASSGPEGENYGYTFGSGTRLTVV.

The chain joins TRBV5-1 to TRBJ1-3; no firm D call. The CDR3 length is 17 residues. Trimming stripped 0 bases from V and 0 bases from J, with 13 bases between. The germline gives CDR1 SGHRS, CDR2 YFSETQ. Written as DNA, the CDR3 is TGCGCCAGCAGCTTGGAGCCTGCTGGAAACTCTGGAAACACCATATATTTT. It is translated as CASSLEPAGNSGNTIYF.

The genes are TRBV4-1 and TRBJ1-5, with D unresolved. CDR3 size: 15 residues. V was pared by 0 bases and J by 0 bases, with 6 bases between. The V gene's germline CDR1 is MGHRA and CDR2 YSYEKL. The CDR3 DNA reads TGCGCCAGCAGCCAAGAACTAGATAGCAATCAGCCCCAGCATTTT. This gives the protein CASSQELDSNQPQHF.

CDR3 in DNA: TGTGCCAGCAGCTTAGCGGCAGGGCTTAGCGGGAGAGGGGCCTACAATGAGCAGTTCTTC. It translates to CASSLAAGLSGRGAYNEQFF. The chain recombines TRBV7-8 with TRBJ2-1, with 9 nucleotides matching TRBD2. The CDR3 length is 20 residues. The V gene end was trimmed by 0 bases and the J gene end by 2 bases; junction bases not matched to a gene: 14. Germline V gives CDR1 SGHVS, CDR2 FQNEAQ.

The J gene is TRBJ1-5, the V gene TRBV7-9; tentatively, D is TRBD1 (5 bases). Trimming removed 6 bases at V and 5 bases at J, with 17 bases between. Germline CDR1 and CDR2: SEHNR and FQNEAQ (reference sequence). The CDR3 consists of 15 residues. Here the CDR3 reads CASSHDTGRDQPQHF. Written as DNA, the CDR3 is TGTGCCAGCAGTCACGATACAGGTCGAGATCAGCCCCAGCATTTT.

This chain uses TRBV7-9 with TRBJ1-2; TRBD1 agrees at 8 bases. Germline CDR1 is SEHNR and CDR2 is FQNEAQ (reference sequence). The CDR3 is 15 amino acids. With V trimmed by 5 bases and J by 3 bases, 8 bases remained unmatched. The CDR3 DNA follows: TGTGCCAGCAGCCACGGCCCAGGGGGCGACTATGGCTACACCTTC. Amino acid sequence: CASSHGPGGDYGYTF.